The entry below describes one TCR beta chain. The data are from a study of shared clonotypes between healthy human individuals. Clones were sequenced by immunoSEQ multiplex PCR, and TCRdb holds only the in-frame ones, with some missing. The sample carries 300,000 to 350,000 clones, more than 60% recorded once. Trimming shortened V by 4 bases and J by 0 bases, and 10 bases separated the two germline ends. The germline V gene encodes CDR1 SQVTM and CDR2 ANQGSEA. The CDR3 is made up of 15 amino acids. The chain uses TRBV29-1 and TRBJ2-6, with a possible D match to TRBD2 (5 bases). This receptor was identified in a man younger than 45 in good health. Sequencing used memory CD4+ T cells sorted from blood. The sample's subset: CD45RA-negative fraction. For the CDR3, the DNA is TGCAGCGTTGCGGGATTGAGCTCTGGGGCCAACGTCCTGACTTTC. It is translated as CSVAGLSSGANVLTF.